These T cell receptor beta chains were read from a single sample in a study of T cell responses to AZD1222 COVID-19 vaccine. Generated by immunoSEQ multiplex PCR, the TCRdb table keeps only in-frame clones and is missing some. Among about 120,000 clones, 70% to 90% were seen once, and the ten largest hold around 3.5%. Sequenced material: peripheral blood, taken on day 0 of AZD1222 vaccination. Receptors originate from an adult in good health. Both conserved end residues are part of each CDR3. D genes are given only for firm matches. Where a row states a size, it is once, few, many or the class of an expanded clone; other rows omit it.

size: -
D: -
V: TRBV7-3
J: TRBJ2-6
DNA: TGTGCCAGCAGCTTTCAGAGCTCTGGGGCCAACGTCCTGACTTTC
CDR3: CASSFQSSGANVLTF

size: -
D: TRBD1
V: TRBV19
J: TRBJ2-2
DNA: TGTGCCAGTAGTAGTGGGTGGGGACAGGGTCTCTCCGGGGAGCTGTTTTTT
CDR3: CASSSGWGQGLSGELFF

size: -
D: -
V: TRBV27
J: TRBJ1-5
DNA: TGTGCCACCCGACGCGGGTCGGGCAATCAGCCCCAGCATTTT
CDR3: CATRRGSGNQPQHF

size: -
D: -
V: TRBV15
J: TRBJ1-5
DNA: TGTGCCACCAGCAGAACTGACTACAATCAGCCCCAGCATTTT
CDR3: CATSRTDYNQPQHF

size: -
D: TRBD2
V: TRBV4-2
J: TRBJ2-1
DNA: TGTGCCAGCAGCCAAAAAAGCGGGGGGAGAAATGAGCAGTTCTTC
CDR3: CASSQKSGGRNEQFF

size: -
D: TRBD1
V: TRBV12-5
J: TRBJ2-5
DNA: TGTGCTAGTGGCCGGGACAGGGTTGGGACCCAGTACTTC
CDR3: CASGRDRVGTQYF

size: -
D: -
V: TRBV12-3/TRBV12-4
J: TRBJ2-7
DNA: TGTGCCAGCAGACCCGGACACCTCTACGAGCAGTACTTC
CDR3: CASRPGHLYEQYF

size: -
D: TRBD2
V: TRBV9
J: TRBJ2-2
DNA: TGTGCCAGCAGCGTAGAAGGAAGGGAGGGACTAGCGGGGGCGAACACCGGGGAGCTGTTTTTT
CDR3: CASSVEGREGLAGANTGELFF

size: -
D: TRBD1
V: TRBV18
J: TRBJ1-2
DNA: TGTGCCAGCTCACCCGAGGGACAGAGCTATGGCTACACCTTC
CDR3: CASSPEGQSYGYTF

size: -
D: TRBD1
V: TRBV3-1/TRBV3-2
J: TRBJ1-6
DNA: TGTGCCAGCAGTCGTCGTAGGACAGGAAATTCACCCCTCCACTTT
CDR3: CASSRRRTGNSPLHF

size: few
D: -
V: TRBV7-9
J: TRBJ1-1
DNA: TGTGCCAGCAGCTTAACGTCTAGGTGGGGCCCTGAAGCTTTCTTT
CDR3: CASSLTSRWGPEAFF

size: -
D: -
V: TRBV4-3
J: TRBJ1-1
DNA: TGCGCCAGCAGCCAAGCACCGTCAGCGAACACTGAAGCTTTCTTT
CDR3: CASSQAPSANTEAFF

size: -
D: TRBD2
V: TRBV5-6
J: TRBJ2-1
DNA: TGTGCCAGCAAGCCCAGTCTAGCGGCCTACAATGAGCAGTTCTTC
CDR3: CASKPSLAAYNEQFF

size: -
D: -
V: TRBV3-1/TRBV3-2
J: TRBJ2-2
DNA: TGTGCCAGCAGCCCCAGGATTAACACCGGGGAGCTGTTTTTT
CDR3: CASSPRINTGELFF

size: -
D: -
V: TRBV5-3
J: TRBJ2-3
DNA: TGTGCCAGAAGCTTTACTAGAACCACAGATACGCAGTATTTT
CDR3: CARSFTRTTDTQYF

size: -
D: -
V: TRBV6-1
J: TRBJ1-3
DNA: TGTGCCAGCAGTGAATTTAGCGGGTTAACTGGAAACACCATATATTTT
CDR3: CASSEFSGLTGNTIYF

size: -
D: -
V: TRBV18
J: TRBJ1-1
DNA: TGTGCCAGCTCGACAGGACGTGGACCTCAAACTGAAGCTTTCTTT
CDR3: CASSTGRGPQTEAFF

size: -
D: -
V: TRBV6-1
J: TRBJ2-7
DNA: TGTGCCAGCAGTGAAGGATACTCCTACGAGCAGTACTTC
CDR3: CASSEGYSYEQYF

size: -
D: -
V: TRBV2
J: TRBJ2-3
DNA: TGTGCCAGCAGTGACTTGGGGCTAGCGAGAGATACGCAGTATTTT
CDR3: CASSDLGLARDTQYF

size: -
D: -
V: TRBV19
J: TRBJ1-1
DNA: TGTGCCAGTAGTATCGGGGGGCTGGGGACTGAAGCTTTCTTT
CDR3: CASSIGGLGTEAFF

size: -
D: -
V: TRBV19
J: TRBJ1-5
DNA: TGTGCCAGTAACATCCGGAGGGATTGGGAGCCCCAGCATTTT
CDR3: CASNIRRDWEPQHF

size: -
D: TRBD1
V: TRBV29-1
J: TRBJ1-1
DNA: TGCAGCGTTGAGAGCTCGACAGGGTCCACTGAAGCTTTCTTT
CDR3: CSVESSTGSTEAFF

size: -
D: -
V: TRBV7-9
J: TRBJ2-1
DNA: TGTGCCAGCAGCTTAGACGGGAACTACAATGAGCAGTTCTTC
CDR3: CASSLDGNYNEQFF

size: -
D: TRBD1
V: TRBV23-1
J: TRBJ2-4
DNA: TGCGCCAGCAGTCACCTCGGGACAGGGAACATTCAGTACTTC
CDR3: CASSHLGTGNIQYF

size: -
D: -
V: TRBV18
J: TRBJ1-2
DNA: TGTGCCAGCTCACCCCCCTCGGGACAACTTAGAGGCTACACCTTC
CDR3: CASSPPSGQLRGYTF

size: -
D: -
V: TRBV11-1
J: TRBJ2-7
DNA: TGTGCCAGCAGCAAATCCCGGGTGGGCGAGCAGTACTTC
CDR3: CASSKSRVGEQYF

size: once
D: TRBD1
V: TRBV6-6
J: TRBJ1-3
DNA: TGTGCCAGCAGTCAGACAGGGCTCAGTTACTCTGGAAACACCATATATTTT
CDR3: CASSQTGLSYSGNTIYF

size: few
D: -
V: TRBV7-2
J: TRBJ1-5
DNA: TGTGCCAGCAGCTTAGTATCAGGGAACGGACAGCCCCAGCATTTT
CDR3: CASSLVSGNGQPQHF

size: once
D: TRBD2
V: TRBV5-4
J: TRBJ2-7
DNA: TGTGCCAGCAGCCTCGGGACTAGCGGGGTGGAGCAGTACTTC
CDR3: CASSLGTSGVEQYF

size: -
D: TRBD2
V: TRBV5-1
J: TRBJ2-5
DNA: TGCGCCAGCAGCCACGGAGAGCGGGGGGGACAAGAGACCCAGTACTTC
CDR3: CASSHGERGGQETQYF

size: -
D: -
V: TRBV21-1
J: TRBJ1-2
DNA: TGTGCCAGCAGCAAAGAAAGTCAGGACAGAGACTATGGCTACACCTTC
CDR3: CASSKESQDRDYGYTF

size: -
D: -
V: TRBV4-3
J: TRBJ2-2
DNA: TGCGCCAGCAGCTTCGCCACCGGGGAGCTGTTTTTT
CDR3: CASSFATGELFF

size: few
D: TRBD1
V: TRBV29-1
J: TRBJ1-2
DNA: TGCAGCACACGGACAGGCGAGTCGGGTGGCTACACCTTC
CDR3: CSTRTGESGGYTF

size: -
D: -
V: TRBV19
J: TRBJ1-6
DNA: TGTGCCAGTAGACCTGAAGGGGCCCCTAACTCACCCCTCCACTTT
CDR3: CASRPEGAPNSPLHF

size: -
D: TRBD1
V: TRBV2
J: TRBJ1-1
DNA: TGTGCCAGCAGTCGGGACAGGGGACCGAACACTGAAGCTTTCTTT
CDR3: CASSRDRGPNTEAFF

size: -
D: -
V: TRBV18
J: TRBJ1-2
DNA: TGTGCCAGCTCCTCTGGGCGTAACTATGGCTACACCTTC
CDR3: CASSSGRNYGYTF

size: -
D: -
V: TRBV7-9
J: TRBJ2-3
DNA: TGTGCCAGCAGCTTAGAAGGGGGACACCTTGGCACAGATACGCAGTATTTT
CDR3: CASSLEGGHLGTDTQYF

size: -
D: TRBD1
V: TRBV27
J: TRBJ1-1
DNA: TGTGCCAGCAGGCGGGACAGGGGGCCGATCACTGAAGCTTTCTTT
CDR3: CASRRDRGPITEAFF

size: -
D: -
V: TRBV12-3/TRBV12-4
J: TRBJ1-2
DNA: TGTGCCAGCAGTTCTACTTGGGGCTATGGCTACACCTTC
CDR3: CASSSTWGYGYTF

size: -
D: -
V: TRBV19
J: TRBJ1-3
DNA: TGTGCCAGTAGTGCCTGGACAGTTGGAAACACCATATATTTT
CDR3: CASSAWTVGNTIYF

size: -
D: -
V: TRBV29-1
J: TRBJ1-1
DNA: TGCAGCGCCAACAGGGAGATGAGGACTGAAGCTTTCTTT
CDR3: CSANREMRTEAFF

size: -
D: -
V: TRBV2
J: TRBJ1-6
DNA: TGTGCCAGCAGTGGCCGTACGGGGTTGGTGTCACCCCTCCACTTT
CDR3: CASSGRTGLVSPLHF

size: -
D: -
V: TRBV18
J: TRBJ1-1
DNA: TGTGCCAGCTCACCACCGTTTCGGGGCGGTACTGAAGCTTTCTTT
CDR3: CASSPPFRGGTEAFF

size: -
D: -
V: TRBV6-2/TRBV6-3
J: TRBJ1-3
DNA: TGTGCCAGCAGTGCGACCGGGCCGACTACCTCTGGAAACACCATATATTTT
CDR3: CASSATGPTTSGNTIYF

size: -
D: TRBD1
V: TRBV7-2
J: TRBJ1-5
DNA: TGTGCCAGCAGTCCCTACCCCCAGGGGGCTAGCAATCAGCCCCAGCATTTT
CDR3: CASSPYPQGASNQPQHF

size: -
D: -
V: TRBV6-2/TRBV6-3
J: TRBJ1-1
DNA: TGTGCCAGCAGTACCCCAGCGGGAGGGTATGGCACTGAAGCTTTCTTT
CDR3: CASSTPAGGYGTEAFF

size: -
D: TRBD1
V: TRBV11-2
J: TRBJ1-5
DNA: TGTGCCAGCAGCGCCGGACAGGTCAATCAGCCCCAGCATTTT
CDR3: CASSAGQVNQPQHF

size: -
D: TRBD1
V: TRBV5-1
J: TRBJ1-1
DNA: TGCGCCAGCAGCAGGGGACAGCTAATGAACACTGAAGCTTTCTTT
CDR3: CASSRGQLMNTEAFF

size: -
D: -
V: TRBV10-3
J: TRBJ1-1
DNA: TGTGCCATCAGTGTGGAGACACAGAACACTGAAGCTTTCTTT
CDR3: CAISVETQNTEAFF

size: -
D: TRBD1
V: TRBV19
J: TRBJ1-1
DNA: TGTGCCAGTTCCCCGGGACAGGGGTTTGAAGGTACTGAAGCTTTCTTT
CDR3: CASSPGQGFEGTEAFF

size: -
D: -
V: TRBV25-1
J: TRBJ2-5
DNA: TGTGCCAGCAGTGTGCAGGGTGGAGAGACCCAGTACTTC
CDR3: CASSVQGGETQYF

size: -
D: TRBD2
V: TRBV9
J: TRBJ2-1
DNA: TGTGCCAGCAGCGTTTCTAGCGGGGGAACAAAGCAGTTCTTC
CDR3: CASSVSSGGTKQFF